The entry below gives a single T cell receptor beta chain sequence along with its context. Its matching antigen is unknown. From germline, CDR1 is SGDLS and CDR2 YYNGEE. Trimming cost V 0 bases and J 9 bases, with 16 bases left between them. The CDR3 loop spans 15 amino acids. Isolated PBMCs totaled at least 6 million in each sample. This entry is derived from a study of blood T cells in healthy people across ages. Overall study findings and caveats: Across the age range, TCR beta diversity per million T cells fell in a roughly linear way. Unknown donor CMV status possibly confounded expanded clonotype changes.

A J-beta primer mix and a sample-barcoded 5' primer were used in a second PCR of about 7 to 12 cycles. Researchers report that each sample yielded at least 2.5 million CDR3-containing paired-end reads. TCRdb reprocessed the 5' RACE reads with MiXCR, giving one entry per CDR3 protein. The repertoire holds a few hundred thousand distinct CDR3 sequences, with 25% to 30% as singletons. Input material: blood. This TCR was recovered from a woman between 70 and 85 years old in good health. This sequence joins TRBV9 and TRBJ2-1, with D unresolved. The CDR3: CASSVDSPVRGEQFF. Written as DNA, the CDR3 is TGTGCCAGCAGCGTAGATAGTCCGGTACGAGGTGAGCAGTTCTTC. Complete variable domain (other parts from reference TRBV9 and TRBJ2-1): DSGVTQTPKHLITATGQRVTLRCSPRSGDLSVYWYQQSLDQGLQFLIQYYNGEERAKGNILERFSAQQFPDLHSELNLSSLELGDSALYFCASSVDSPVRGEQFFGPGTRLTVL.